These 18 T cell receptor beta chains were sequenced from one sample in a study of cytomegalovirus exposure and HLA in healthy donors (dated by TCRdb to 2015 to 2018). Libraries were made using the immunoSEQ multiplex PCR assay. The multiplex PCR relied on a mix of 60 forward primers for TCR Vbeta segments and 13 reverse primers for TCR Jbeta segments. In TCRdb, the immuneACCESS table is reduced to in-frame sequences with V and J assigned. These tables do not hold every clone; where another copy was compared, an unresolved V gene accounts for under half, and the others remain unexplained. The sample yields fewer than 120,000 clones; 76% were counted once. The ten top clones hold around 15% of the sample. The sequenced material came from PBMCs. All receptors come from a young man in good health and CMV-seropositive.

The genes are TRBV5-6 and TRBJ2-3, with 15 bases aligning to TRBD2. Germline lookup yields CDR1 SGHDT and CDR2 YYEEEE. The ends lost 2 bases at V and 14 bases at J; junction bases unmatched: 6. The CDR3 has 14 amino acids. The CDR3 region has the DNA TGTGCCAGCAGCTTACGTATGGGACTAGCGGGGGGGTATTTT. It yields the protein CASSLRMGLAGGYF.

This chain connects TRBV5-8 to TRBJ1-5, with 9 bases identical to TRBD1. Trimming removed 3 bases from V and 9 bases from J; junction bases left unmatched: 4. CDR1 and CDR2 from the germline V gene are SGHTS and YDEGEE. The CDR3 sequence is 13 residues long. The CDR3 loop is CASSWDREGPQHF. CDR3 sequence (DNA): TGTGCCAGCAGCTGGGACAGGGAAGGGCCCCAGCATTTT.

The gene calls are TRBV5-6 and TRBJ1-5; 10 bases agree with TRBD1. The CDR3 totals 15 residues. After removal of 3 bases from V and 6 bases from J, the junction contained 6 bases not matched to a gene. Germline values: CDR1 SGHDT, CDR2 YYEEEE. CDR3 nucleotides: TGTGCCAGCAGCTCAGACAGGGGGCCGGGTCAGCCCCAGCATTTT. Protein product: CASSSDRGPGQPQHF.

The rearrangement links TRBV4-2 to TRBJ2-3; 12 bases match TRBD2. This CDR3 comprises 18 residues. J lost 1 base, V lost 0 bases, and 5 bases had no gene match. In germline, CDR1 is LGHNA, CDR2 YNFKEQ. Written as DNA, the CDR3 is TGTGCCAGCAGCCAAGATCCCCTAGCGGGGGGGGGCACAGATACGCAGTATTTT. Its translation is CASSQDPLAGGGTDTQYF.

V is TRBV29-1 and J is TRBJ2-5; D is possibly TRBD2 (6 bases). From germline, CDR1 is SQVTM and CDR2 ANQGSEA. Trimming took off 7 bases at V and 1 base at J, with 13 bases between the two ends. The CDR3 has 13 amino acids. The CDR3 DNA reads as TGCAGCGCGAGGGGTAGCGGCCAAGAGACCCAGTACTTC. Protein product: CSARGSGQETQYF.

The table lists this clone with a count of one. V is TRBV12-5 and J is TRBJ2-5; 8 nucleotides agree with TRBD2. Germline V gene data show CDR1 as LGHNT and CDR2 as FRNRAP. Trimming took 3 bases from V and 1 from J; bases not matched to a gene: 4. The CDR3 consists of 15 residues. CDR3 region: CASGFGGERQETQYF. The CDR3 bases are TGTGCTAGTGGTTTCGGGGGGGAGCGCCAAGAGACCCAGTACTTC. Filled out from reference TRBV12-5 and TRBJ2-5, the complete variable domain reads DARVTQTPRHKVTEMGQEVTMRCQPILGHNTVFWYRQTMMQGLELLAYFRNRAPLDDSGMPKDRFSAEMPDATLATLKIQPSEPRDSAVYFCASGFGGERQETQYFGPGTRLLVL.

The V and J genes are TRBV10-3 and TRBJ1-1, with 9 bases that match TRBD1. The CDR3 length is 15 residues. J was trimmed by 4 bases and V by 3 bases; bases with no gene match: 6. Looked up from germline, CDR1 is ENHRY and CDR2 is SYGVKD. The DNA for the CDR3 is TGTGCCATCAGTGACCGGACAGGGGTTAGCACTGAAGCTTTCTTT. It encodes CAISDRTGVSTEAFF.

CDR3 region: CASSYGGLAYNEQFF. In DNA, the CDR3 is TGTGCCAGCAGTTACGGGGGACTGGCCTACAATGAGCAGTTCTTC. The rearrangement uses TRBV6-6 and TRBJ2-1; TRBD2 might be the D (6 bases). The CDR3 extends over 15 amino acids. The V gene's germline CDR1 is MNHNY and CDR2 SVGAGI (reference sequence). Trimming took 2 bases from V and 2 from J, leaving 10 bases between them.

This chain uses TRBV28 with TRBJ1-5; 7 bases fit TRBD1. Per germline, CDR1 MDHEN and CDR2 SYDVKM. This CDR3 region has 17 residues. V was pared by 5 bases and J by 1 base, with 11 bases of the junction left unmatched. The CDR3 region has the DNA TGTGCCAGCAGTCCGATCGGGGTACAGGGGAGCAATCAGCCCCAGCATTTT. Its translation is CASSPIGVQGSNQPQHF.

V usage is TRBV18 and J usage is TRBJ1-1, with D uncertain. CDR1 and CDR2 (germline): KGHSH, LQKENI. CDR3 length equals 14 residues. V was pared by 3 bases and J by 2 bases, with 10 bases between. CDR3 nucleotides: TGTGCCAGCTCACCCCAGTCCCCTAACACTGAAGCTTTCTTT. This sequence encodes CASSPQSPNTEAFF.

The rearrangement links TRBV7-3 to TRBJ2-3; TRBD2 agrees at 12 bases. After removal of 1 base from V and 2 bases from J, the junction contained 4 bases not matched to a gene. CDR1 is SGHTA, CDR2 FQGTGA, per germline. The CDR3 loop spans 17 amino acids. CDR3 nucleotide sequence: TGTGCCAGCAGCTTAATGCTAGCGGGGGGGGACACAGATACGCAGTATTTT. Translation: CASSLMLAGGDTDTQYF.

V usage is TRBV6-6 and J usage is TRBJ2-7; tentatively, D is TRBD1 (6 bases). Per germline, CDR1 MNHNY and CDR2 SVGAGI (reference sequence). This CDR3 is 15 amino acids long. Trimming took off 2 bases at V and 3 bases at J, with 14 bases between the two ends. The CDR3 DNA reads TGTGCCAGCAGTTACGGTAGGGGGATCGACTACGAGCAGTACTTC. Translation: CASSYGRGIDYEQYF.

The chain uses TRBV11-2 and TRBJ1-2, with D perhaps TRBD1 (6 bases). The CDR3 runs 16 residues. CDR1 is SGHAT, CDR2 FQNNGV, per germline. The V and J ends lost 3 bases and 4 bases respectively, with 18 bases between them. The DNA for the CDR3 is TGTGCCAGCAGCTTGAACAGGGTCCCTCTAGGCTATGGCTACACCTTC. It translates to CASSLNRVPLGYGYTF.

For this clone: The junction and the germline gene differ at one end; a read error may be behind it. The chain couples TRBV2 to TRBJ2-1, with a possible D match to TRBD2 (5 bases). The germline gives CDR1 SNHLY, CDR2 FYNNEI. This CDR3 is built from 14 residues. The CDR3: CASNWELVYNEQLF. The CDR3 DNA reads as TGTGCCAGCAATTGGGAGTTAGTCTACAATGAGCAGCTCTTC.

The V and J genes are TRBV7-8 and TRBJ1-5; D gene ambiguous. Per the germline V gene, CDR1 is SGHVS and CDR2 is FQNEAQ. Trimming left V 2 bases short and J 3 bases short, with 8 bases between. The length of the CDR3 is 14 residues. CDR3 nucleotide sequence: TGTGCCAGCAGCTTACCGGGATCCAATCAGCCCCAGCATTTT. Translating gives CASSLPGSNQPQHF.

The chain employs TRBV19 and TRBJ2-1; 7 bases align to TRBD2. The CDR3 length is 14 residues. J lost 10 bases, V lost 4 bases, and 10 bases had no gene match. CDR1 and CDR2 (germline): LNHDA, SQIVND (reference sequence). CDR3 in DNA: TGTGCCAGTAGTAGGGGTGGTGGGACTAACGAGCAGTTCTTC. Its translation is CASSRGGGTNEQFF.

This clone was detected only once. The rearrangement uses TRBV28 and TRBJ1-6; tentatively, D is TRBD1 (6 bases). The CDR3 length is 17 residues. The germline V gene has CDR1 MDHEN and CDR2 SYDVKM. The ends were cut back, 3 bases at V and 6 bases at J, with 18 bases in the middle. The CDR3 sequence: CASSFRDLIRGNSPLHF. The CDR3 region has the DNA TGTGCCAGCAGTTTCCGCGATTTAATCAGGGGTAATTCACCCCTCCACTTT.

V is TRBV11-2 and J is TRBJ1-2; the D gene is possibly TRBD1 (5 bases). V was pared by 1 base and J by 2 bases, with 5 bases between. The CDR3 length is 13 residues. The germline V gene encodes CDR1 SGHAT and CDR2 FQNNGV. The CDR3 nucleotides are TGTGCCAGCAGCTTAGGACAGAACTATGGCTACACCTTC. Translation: CASSLGQNYGYTF.